Below, 16 T cell receptor beta chains from the same sample are listed, as sequenced in a study of vaccination and CD4 T cells after COVID-19. Sequence data for DNA of cultured CD4+ T cells were generated by the Oncomine TCR Beta short-read assay. TCRdb re-derived calls from the PCR reads in MiXCR, one entry per CDR3 protein. This sample has 15,000 to 20,000 distinct CDR3 sequences, with 45% to 50% found just once. Treatment indicated: roughly ten-day PBMC culture with coronavirus spike peptide pools or control peptides (ViraFEST assay). No cognate antigen is known for these TCRs. Sequenced sample: CD4+ T cells from blood, cultured in vitro. These receptor sequences come from a human donor who had recovered from COVID-19.

J is TRBJ2-1 and V is TRBV24-1, with a possible D match to TRBD2 (6 bases). V was shortened by 3 bases and J by 1 base, with 12 bases between the two germline ends. Germline V gives CDR1 KGHDR, CDR2 SFDVKD. The CDR3 loop spans 16 amino acids. This CDR3 is CATSDQTRFSYNEQFF. As DNA, the CDR3 is TGTGCCACCAGTGATCAGACTAGATTTTCCTACAATGAGCAGTTCTTC.

This clonotype was seen only a few times. V and J are TRBV7-3 and TRBJ2-6, with D unresolved. Trimming removed 6 bases from V and 0 bases from J, with 6 bases in between. In germline, CDR1 is SGHTA, CDR2 FQGTGA. This CDR3 has 14 amino acids. The CDR3 region is CASSSSSGANVLTF. CDR3 coding DNA: TGTGCCAGCAGTTCCTCCTCTGGGGCCAACGTCCTGACTTTC.

The chain combines TRBV6-1 with TRBJ2-3; 8 nucleotides agree with TRBD2. Germline V gene data show CDR1 as MNHNS and CDR2 as SASEGT. With 0 bases clipped from V and 4 bases from J, the junction kept 3 bases outside the gene matches. The CDR3 has 15 residues. CDR3 sequence: CASSEADGGADTQYF. The CDR3 DNA reads as TGTGCCAGCAGTGAAGCGGACGGGGGGGCAGATACGCAGTATTTT.

The chain couples TRBV7-8 to TRBJ1-1; no reliable D call. The CDR3 totals 15 residues. Trimming removed 5 bases at V and 1 base at J, with 14 bases between. In germline, CDR1 is SGHVS, CDR2 FQNEAQ. This CDR3 reads CASSHRLVWNTEAFF. The CDR3 DNA sequence: TGTGCCAGCAGCCACCGTCTTGTGTGGAACACTGAAGCTTTCTTT. The full variable domain, with the rest looked up from reference TRBV7-8 and TRBJ1-1, is GAGVSQSPRYKVAKRGQDVALRCDPISGHVSLFWYQQALGQGPEFLTYFQNEAQLDKSGLPSDRFFAERPEGSVSTLKIQRTQQEDSAVYLCASSHRLVWNTEAFFGQGTRLTVV.

The chain joins TRBV15 to TRBJ2-1; 10 bases are shared with TRBD1. Germline values: CDR1 LNHNV, CDR2 YYDKDF (reference sequence). Germline trimming cut 5 bases from V and 7 bases from J; bases unmatched to any gene: 8. CDR3 length: 15 amino acids. The CDR3 sequence: CATSDRDRGRNEQFF. The CDR3, as DNA: TGTGCCACCAGCGACCGGGACAGGGGCAGGAATGAGCAGTTCTTC.

V and J are TRBV7-3 and TRBJ2-7; no firm D call. The CDR3 totals 13 residues. Trimming removed 2 bases from V and 2 bases from J, with 7 bases in between. Germline lookup yields CDR1 SGHTA and CDR2 FQGTGA. The CDR3 loop reads CASSLGSAYEQYF. The DNA for the CDR3 is TGTGCCAGCAGCTTAGGATCAGCCTACGAGCAGTACTTC. Supplemented by reference TRBV7-3 and TRBJ2-7, the full variable domain reads GAGVSQTPSNKVTEKGKYVELRCDPISGHTALYWYRQSLGQGPEFLIYFQGTGAADDSGLPNDRFFAVRPEGSVSTLKIQRTERGDSAVYLCASSLGSAYEQYFGPGTRLTVT.

V gene TRBV4-1 combines with J gene TRBJ1-5, with TRBD1 matching over 10 bases. Germline trimming cut 0 bases from V and 7 bases from J; bases unmatched to any gene: 9. The CDR3 totals 17 residues. Germline CDR1 reads MGHRA; CDR2 reads YSYEKL. The CDR3 DNA sequence: TGCGCCAGCAGCCAAGAAGGGACAGGGGCCCCAGGGCAGCCCCAGCATTTT. This encodes CASSQEGTGAPGQPQHF.

J is TRBJ2-1 and V is TRBV21-1; the table's TRBD2 call for D was not verified on the DNA. TRBV21-1 is reported as a pseudogene. There are 15 residues in the CDR3. CDR3 sequence reads: CASSKLAGEYNEQFF. In nucleotides, the CDR3 is TGTGCCAGCAGCAAACTAGCGGGGGAGTACAATGAGCAGTTCTTC.

In its sample, this clonotype was seen a few times. This chain uses TRBV20-1 with TRBJ2-1; D possibly corresponds to TRBD2 (6 bases). V lost 5 bases, J lost 9 bases, and 14 bases lay in between. This CDR3 spans 12 amino acids. The germline CDR1 and CDR2 sequences are DFQATT and SNEGSKA (reference sequence). CDR3 sequence (DNA): TGCAGTGCTGAACAAGGGACTGTTGAGCAGTTCTTC. It specifies CSAEQGTVEQFF.

The chain uses TRBV7-9 and TRBJ1-1; possibly TRBD1 for D (6 bases). The V end lost 4 bases, the J end lost 7 bases, and 22 bases lay between the germline ends. The CDR3 runs 16 residues. Per the germline V gene, CDR1 is SEHNR and CDR2 is FQNEAQ (reference sequence). The CDR3: CASSSRGGVISIEAFF. The CDR3 bases are TGTGCCAGCAGCTCTAGAGGGGGTGTTATTAGTATTGAAGCTTTCTTT.

This chain links TRBV7-8 with TRBJ1-5; 8 positions agree with TRBD1. The length of the CDR3 is 16 residues. CDR1 is SGHVS and CDR2 is FQNEAQ in the germline V gene. The junction had 8 bases not matched to a gene; V was cut back by 7 bases and J by 0 bases. DNA for the CDR3: TGTGCCAGCAACGAGGACAGGGTTTTTAGCAATCAGCCCCAGCATTTT. Encoded protein: CASNEDRVFSNQPQHF.

The J gene is TRBJ2-7, the V gene TRBV20-1; 7 bases match TRBD2. V lost 3 bases to trimming and J lost 3 bases; unmatched junction nucleotides: 14. From germline, CDR1 is DFQATT and CDR2 SNEGSKA (reference sequence). The CDR3 runs 16 residues. CDR3: CSARGFGGELSYEQYF. CDR3 DNA sequence: TGCAGTGCTAGGGGCTTTGGGGGGGAGTTAAGCTACGAGCAGTACTTC.

The chain carries TRBV10-3 and TRBJ1-2; TRBD1 matches at 7 bases. This CDR3 region has 13 residues. V dropped 11 bases and J dropped 4; count of bases not matched to a gene: 10. Germline lookup yields CDR1 ENHRY and CDR2 SYGVKD. This chain's CDR3 is CAHSQGVGYGYTF. CDR3 nucleotide sequence: TGTGCCCATAGCCAGGGGGTAGGCTATGGCTACACCTTC.

The V gene is TRBV29-1, the J gene TRBJ2-1, with D hard to call. Germline V gene sequence: CDR1 SQVTM, CDR2 ANQGSEA. The CDR3 consists of 13 residues. The V end was cut by 5 bases, the J end by 4 bases, with 12 bases between. The CDR3 sequence: CSVLLLVYNEQFF. The CDR3 DNA is TGCAGCGTTCTACTCCTAGTGTACAATGAGCAGTTCTTC.

This chain links TRBV27 with TRBJ2-1; 8 bases align to TRBD2. V lost 3 bases to trimming and J lost 7 bases; unmatched junction nucleotides: 11. There are 16 residues in the CDR3. From germline, CDR1 is MNHEY and CDR2 SMNVEV (reference sequence). The DNA for the CDR3 is TGTGCCAGCAGTTTGAGGCGGGGGGCCCCGGGAAATGAGCAGTTCTTC. Translating it yields CASSLRRGAPGNEQFF.

In its sample, this clonotype ranks as large. The V call is TRBV6-1, the J call TRBJ1-1; D is unresolved. The CDR3 is 14 amino acids. The V gene's germline CDR1 is MNHNS and CDR2 SASEGT. The V gene lost 8 bases and the J gene lost 1 base, with 14 bases spanning the gap. This chain's CDR3 is CASLPHGGNTEAFF. The CDR3 DNA sequence: TGTGCCAGCCTCCCGCATGGAGGGAACACTGAAGCTTTCTTT.